Listed below are T cell receptor beta chains from one sample, sequenced in a study of T cells in Graves' hyperthyroidism and ophthalmopathy. From the multiplex PCR reads, TCRdb called clonotypes with MiXCR, one entry per CDR3 protein. Counted here are roughly 40,000 distinct CDR3 sequences, 52% occurring once; the ten biggest clones make up roughly 16%. The sample was blood. These receptors were collected from a man aged 35-49 years with Graves' ophthalmopathy. CDR3s include the opening cysteine and the closing phenylalanine or tryptophan. A D gene is named only where the DNA matches it firmly. For some rows the clone size is stated as once, few or many, or as a class when expanded; others skip it.

>NA|TRBV2|TRBJ2-7|NA
TGTGCCAGCCGCCGGGTCGGGACCCTAACCTACGAGCAGTACTTC
CASRRVGTLTYEQYF
>NA|TRBV7-9|TRBJ1-5|NA
TGTGCCAGCAGCTTGGGGGGAGGGCAAGAGACCCAGCATTTT
CASSLGGGQETQHF
>NA|TRBV12-3/TRBV12-4|TRBJ2-7|many
TGTGCCAGCAGTTTACAGAGAACCTACGAGCAGTACTTC
CASSLQRTYEQYF
>TRBD2|TRBV5-1|TRBJ2-3|NA
TGCGCCAGCAGCTTGGTTCCTAGCGGGGTCACAGATACGCAGTATTTT
CASSLVPSGVTDTQYF
>TRBD2|TRBV9|TRBJ2-1|NA
TGTACCAGCAGTGTAGAATACGGGGGGGCCAATGAGCAGTTCTTC
CTSSVEYGGANEQFF
>NA|TRBV6-4|TRBJ2-3|NA
TGTGCCAGCAGAGCAGAGGTCGGCACAGATACGCAGTATTTC
CASRAEVGTDTQYF
>TRBD1|TRBV2|TRBJ1-6|NA
TGTGCCAGCAGTGAGGGGGGACAGGGGAATTCACCCCTCCACTTT
CASSEGGQGNSPLHF
>TRBD2|TRBV24-1|TRBJ2-5|NA
TGTGCCACCAGTATTACCGCCGCGGGAGCCAAAGAGACCCAGTACTTC
CATSITAAGAKETQYF
>NA|TRBV30|TRBJ2-3|many
TGTGCCTGGAGTGCCATCTCGGGGGATACGCAGTATTTT
CAWSAISGDTQYF
>NA|TRBV20-1|TRBJ2-3|NA
TGCAGTGCTAGACCTGGGACCTCGACAGATACGCAGTATTTT
CSARPGTSTDTQYF
>NA|TRBV25-1|TRBJ2-1|many
TGTGCCAGCAGTGACCCGGGCCTCGGGCAGTTCTTC
CASSDPGLGQFF
>NA|TRBV24-1|TRBJ1-5|medium-sized
TGTGCCACCCAACAGGGAGGGAATAGCAATCAGCCCCAGCATTTT
CATQQGGNSNQPQHF
>NA|TRBV10-3|TRBJ2-5|medium-sized
TGTGCCATCAGCACGGGACCCGCATCGGAGACCCAGTACTTC
CAISTGPASETQYF
>NA|TRBV19|TRBJ2-7|many
TGTGCGTCCTCGGACGGAGGCTCCTACGAGCAGTACTTC
CASSDGGSYEQYF
>NA|TRBV12-3/TRBV12-4|TRBJ1-1|NA
TGTGCCAGCAGTTTAGGGGGGGAAGAGGCTGAAGCTTTCTTT
CASSLGGEEAEAFF
>NA|TRBV12-3/TRBV12-4|TRBJ2-6|NA
TGTGCCAGCAGTCCTAGCCTTTCTGGGGCCAACGTCCTGACTTTC
CASSPSLSGANVLTF
>NA|TRBV9|TRBJ2-5|NA
TGTGCCAGCAGCGTTGGTGGGACCACGGAGACCCAGTACTTC
CASSVGGTTETQYF
>NA|TRBV7-6|TRBJ2-2|many
TGTGCCAGCAGCTTAGCGGAGGCAGCCTCCACCGGGGAGCTGTTTTTT
CASSLAEAASTGELFF